The TCR beta chain under discussion was sequenced for a study of cytomegalovirus exposure and HLA in healthy donors. Study background: HLA-typed donors were the source of approximately 88 million unique TCRs held in an early data release. Whole-study results and caveats: A later analysis appeared to link common viral pathogens to several of the most significant clusters. Based on reports, TCR beta sequences accurately predicted HLA-A and HLA-B alleles for most subjects. When a later analysis compared HLA-associated TCR beta chains with equally common others, the HLA-associated chains turned out to be more clonally expanded and to have lower generation probabilities.

This clone was detected only a few times. Its matching antigen is unknown. CDR1 is SGHRS and CDR2 is YFSETQ in the germline V gene. The CDR3 contains 15 residues. The V and J ends lost 0 bases and 1 base, in that order; junction bases with no gene match: 2. The PCR was carried out with 60 Vbeta primers and 13 Jbeta primers. Only in-frame clones appear in the TCRdb table, and some are missing; sequencing was by immunoSEQ multiplex PCR. The sample includes some 120,000 clones, roughly 9% of them seen just once. Source material: PBMCs. This TCR derives from a man younger than 40 in good health and CMV-seronegative. The V call is TRBV5-1, the J call TRBJ1-1; the match to TRBD1 covers 8 bases. The CDR3 protein is CASSLAGTGNTEAFF. In nucleotides, the CDR3 is TGCGCCAGCAGCTTGGCAGGGACAGGGAACACTGAAGCTTTCTTT.